This T cell receptor beta chain is drawn from a study of T-cell reconstitution after alpha-beta-depleted transplantation in children. Per the germline V gene, CDR1 is SGHNT and CDR2 is YENEEA. The CDR3 totals 12 residues. Whole-study findings and limits: After transplant, at about two months, alpha-beta T cells were reportedly derived from several hundred expanded graft clones. Surviving thymic progenitors and recipient T cells were the source of high TCRbeta diversity at day 60 in some patients. Most T-cell counts and diversity one year after the transplant came from T cells that were newly produced.

Researchers prepared the TCRbeta library using unique molecular identifiers, the study reports. MiXCR, applied by TCRdb to the PCR reads, yields one record per CDR3 protein. The sample yields a few hundred thousand distinct CDR3 sequences, around 10% seen once. This clonotype was counted at least ten times. Its antigen remains unidentified. One junction end does not reproduce the germline sequence, and a read error may be involved. Sequences were derived from PBMCs, sampled before TCRalphabeta/CD19-depleted stem cell transplant. This chain joins TRBV11-3 and TRBJ2-1; D remains unclear. This TCR was recovered from a boy under three years old with acute myeloid leukemia, due to receive a stem cell transplant. The CDR3 region is CAISLGVNEQFF. In nucleotides, the CDR3 is TGTGCCATCAGCCTCGGCGTCAATGAGCAGTTCTTC.